Each of the 4 T cell receptor beta chains below was sequenced from the same sample in a study of blood T cells in healthy people across ages. Alongside a J-beta primer mix, a sample-barcoded 5' primer served in a second PCR lasting roughly 6 to 12 cycles. TCRdb itself ran the 5' RACE reads through MiXCR, one entry per CDR3 protein. The table lists some 560,000 distinct CDR3 sequences, around a quarter of them singletons. This sample was also put to use in a study of T cells of mothers and their children.

Material for sequencing was blood. Source of these receptors: a boy aged 2 to 10 in good health.

The V gene is TRBV7-6, the J gene TRBJ2-1; the match to TRBD2 covers 14 bases. The CDR3 length is 16 residues. From germline, CDR1 is SGHVS and CDR2 FNYEAQ. V gave up 6 bases and J gave up 10 bases; unmatched junction bases: 11. The CDR3, as DNA: TGTGCCAGCAGGAAAGGGGGGACTAGCGGGAGAGGCGAGCAGTTCTTC. Amino acids: CASRKGGTSGRGEQFF.

This clonotype was detected only a few times. The missing conserved phenylalanine or tryptophan at the end of this CDR3 makes a read error likely. No DNA is shown, since the ends of the CDR3 on it are uncertain; the CDR3 is the one TCRdb lists. The chain links TRBV7-9 to TRBJ2-3; the table gives TRBD2 as D, unverified against the DNA. Germline V lookup: CDR1 SEHNR, CDR2 FQNEAQ (reference sequence). The CDR3 is made up of 15 amino acids, end residues included. The CDR3 reads CASRPPVGLAGPLLV.

A single count supports this clonotype. The J gene is TRBJ2-3, the V gene TRBV7-9; D remains unclear. V lost 4 bases and J 0 bases, leaving 8 bases between the germline ends. Germline CDR1 is SEHNR and CDR2 is FQNEAQ (reference sequence). The CDR3 is 14 residues long. The CDR3 is CASSSADSTDTQYF. Here the CDR3 DNA reads TGTGCCAGCAGCTCGGCAGATAGCACAGATACGCAGTATTTT.

The chain links TRBV5-1 to TRBJ1-4; perhaps TRBD1 as D (6 bases). CDR3 length equals 15 residues. Trimming took off 2 bases at V and 3 bases at J, with 11 bases between the two ends. Germline V CDR1 and CDR2: SGHRS, YFSETQ. This CDR3 reads CASSLGGTPNEKLFF. As DNA, the CDR3 is TGCGCCAGCAGCTTAGGAGGGACACCTAATGAAAAACTGTTTTTT.